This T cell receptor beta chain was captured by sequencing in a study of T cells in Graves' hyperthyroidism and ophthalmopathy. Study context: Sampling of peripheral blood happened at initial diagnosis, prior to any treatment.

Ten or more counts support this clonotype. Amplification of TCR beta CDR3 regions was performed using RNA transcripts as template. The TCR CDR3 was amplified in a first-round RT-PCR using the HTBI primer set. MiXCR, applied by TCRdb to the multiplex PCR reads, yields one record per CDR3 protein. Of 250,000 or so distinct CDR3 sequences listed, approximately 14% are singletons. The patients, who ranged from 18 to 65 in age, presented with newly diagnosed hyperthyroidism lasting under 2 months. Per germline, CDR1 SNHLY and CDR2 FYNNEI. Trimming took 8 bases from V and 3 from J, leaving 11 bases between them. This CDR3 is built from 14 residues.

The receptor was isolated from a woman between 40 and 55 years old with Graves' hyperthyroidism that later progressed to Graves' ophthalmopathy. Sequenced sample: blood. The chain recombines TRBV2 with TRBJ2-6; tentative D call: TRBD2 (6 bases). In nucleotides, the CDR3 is TGTGCCAGCTCCCGGGGAGGTGGGGCCAACGTCCTGACTTTC. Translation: CASSRGGGANVLTF. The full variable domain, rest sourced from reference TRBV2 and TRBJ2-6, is EPEVTQTPSHQVTQMGQEVILRCVPISNHLYFYWYRQILGQKVEFLVSFYNNEISEKSEIFDDQFSVERPDGSNFTLKIRSTKLEDSAMYFCASSRGGGANVLTFGAGSRLTVL.